The 2 T cell receptor beta chains in this list originate from one sample, sequenced in a study of cytomegalovirus exposure and HLA in healthy donors. PCR primers comprised 60 Vbeta and 13 Jbeta primers. Assay used: immunoSEQ multiplex PCR; TCRdb lists only in-frame clones, some missing. In the table there are over 150,000 clones, 65% to 80% of which are singletons. The sequencing sample was made of PBMCs. These receptors all come from a woman aged 40 to 50 in good health and CMV-seronegative.

This clone came up once. The chain joins TRBV4-2 to TRBJ2-7, with TRBD2 identical over 9 bases. V was pared by 4 bases and J by 2 bases, with 6 bases of the junction left unmatched. Germline CDR1 and CDR2: LGHNA and YNFKEQ. The CDR3 has 15 residues. CDR3 DNA: TGTGCCAGCAGCCCTCGGACTAGCGATCCCTACGAGCAGTACTTC. Translating gives CASSPRTSDPYEQYF.

This chain joins TRBV27 and TRBJ1-5; tentative D call: TRBD1 (5 bases). The V gene's germline CDR1 is MNHEY and CDR2 SMNVEV (reference sequence). CDR3 length equals 12 residues. V gave up 9 bases and J gave up 6 bases, with 12 bases separating them. The CDR3 nucleotides read TGTGCCAGTCGACGGGGGGGTCAGCCCCAGCATTTT. It specifies CASRRGGQPQHF.